A single sample is the source of the 25 T cell receptor beta chains below, sequenced in a study of PD-1 blockade in classical Hodgkin lymphoma. Sequenced by immunoSEQ multiplex PCR; TCRdb stores in-frame clones only, minus some. The table includes nearly 55,000 clones, 65% to 85% detected once. Brentuximab vedotin exposure varied, and every patient relapsed after autologous stem cell transplantation. Sequencing was performed on peripheral blood mononuclear cells (PBMCs), taken at baseline. The receptor set was obtained from a human donor with classical Hodgkin lymphoma.

The V gene is TRBV7-2, the J gene TRBJ1-5; D is unclear. Trimming stripped 7 bases from V and 1 base from J, with 8 bases between. This CDR3 is built from 13 residues. Germline-derived CDR1 and CDR2 are SGHTA and FQGNSA. In DNA form, the CDR3 reads TGTGCCAGCAAGGCTACCAGCAATCAGCCCCAGCATTTT. It codes for CASKATSNQPQHF.

Only one count was recorded for this clone. The chain uses TRBV11-3 and TRBJ2-7; no definite D call. V lost 4 bases and J lost 6, with 13 bases in between. There are 13 residues in the CDR3. CDR1 is SGHNT and CDR2 is YENEEA in the germline V gene. The CDR3 nucleotides read TGTGCCAGCAGCTCCCTGGACGGCCTCGAGCAGTACTTC. As protein: CASSSLDGLEQYF.

This rearrangement joins TRBV6-6 to TRBJ1-1; unclear D gene. V was cut by 2 bases and J by 8 bases, with 15 bases left in between. CDR1 and CDR2 from the germline V gene are MNHNY and SVGAGI (reference sequence). The CDR3 loop spans 14 amino acids. CDR3 region: CASSYPPIGGEAFF. For the CDR3, the DNA is TGTGCCAGCAGTTACCCACCCATCGGCGGGGAAGCTTTCTTT.

This rearrangement joins TRBV14 to TRBJ1-1; TRBD1 agrees at 8 bases. Germline-derived CDR1 and CDR2 are SGHDN and FVKESK. Trimming cost V 4 bases and J 2 bases; bases outside gene matches: 9. The length of the CDR3 is 16 residues. The CDR3 sequence is CASSLRGPSSNTEAFF. The CDR3 nucleotides read TGTGCCAGCAGCCTCAGGGGGCCCTCATCAAACACTGAAGCTTTCTTT.

This clone is a singleton in its sample. CDR3: CATSRGTVNLGTEAFF. The DNA for the CDR3 is TGTGCCACCAGCAGAGGGACAGTCAATCTGGGCACTGAAGCTTTCTTT. The rearrangement joins TRBV15 to TRBJ1-1; the D gene is possibly TRBD1 (6 bases). The V gene's germline CDR1 is LNHNV and CDR2 YYDKDF (reference sequence). V shed 1 base and J shed 4 bases, with 16 bases lying between them. CDR3 length: 16 amino acids.

The chain uses TRBV7-2 and TRBJ2-3; weak D call: TRBD2 (5 bases). This CDR3 region has 14 residues. Germline lookup yields CDR1 SGHTA and CDR2 FQGNSA. V gave up 1 base and J gave up 6 bases, with 11 bases separating them. CDR3 sequence reads: CASSLDVVADTQYF. The DNA of the CDR3 is TGTGCCAGCAGCTTAGACGTGGTAGCGGATACGCAGTATTTT.

Only one count was recorded for this clone. The J gene is TRBJ1-2, the V gene TRBV30; 8 positions agree with TRBD1. In germline, CDR1 is GTSNPN, CDR2 SVGIG (reference sequence). With 3 bases clipped from V and 7 bases from J, the junction kept 13 bases outside the gene matches. The CDR3 totals 15 residues. The CDR3 DNA reads as TGTGCCTGGAGGACGACCAGGGGGCGAACGGGTGGCTACACCTTC. Amino acids: CAWRTTRGRTGGYTF.

The chain has TRBV10-3 and TRBJ1-1; the D is unclear. V lost 10 bases and J 5 bases, leaving 20 bases between the germline ends. The V gene's germline CDR1 is ENHRY and CDR2 SYGVKD. This CDR3 has 14 amino acids. Here the CDR3 DNA reads TGTGCCACCAAAATGGCCGACTTGATTACTGAAGCTTTCTTT. This sequence encodes CATKMADLITEAFF.

The table lists this clone with a count of one. The gene calls are TRBV7-8 and TRBJ2-7, with D perhaps matching TRBD2 (5 bases). With 1 base removed from V and 3 bases from J, the gap between germline ends came to 10 bases. Germline V gives CDR1 SGHVS, CDR2 FQNEAQ. CDR3 size: 14 residues. In DNA form, the CDR3 reads TGTGCCAGCAGCTTAGAGACGGGATACTACGAGCAGTACGTC. It specifies CASSLETGYYEQYV.

This chain uses TRBV9 with TRBJ2-1; no clear D. Germline V CDR1 and CDR2: SGDLS, YYNGEE. V was shortened by 0 bases and J by 5 bases, with 9 bases between the two germline ends. This CDR3 comprises 14 residues. CDR3 region: CASSVGLRDNEQFF. In DNA form, the CDR3 reads TGTGCCAGCAGCGTAGGGCTTCGGGACAATGAGCAGTTCTTC.

The V call is TRBV11-2, the J call TRBJ1-1, with D maybe TRBD1 (5 bases). CDR1 SGHAT and CDR2 FQNNGV come from the germline V gene. The CDR3 has 15 residues. The V end lost 5 bases, the J end lost 4 bases, and 17 bases lay between the germline ends. CDR3 DNA: TGTGCCAGCAGCCCACCTGAGGGGAGGGGCACTGAAGCTTTCTTT. Translating gives CASSPPEGRGTEAFF.

The V and J genes are TRBV7-9 and TRBJ1-4; D unclear. V lost 7 bases and J 0 bases, leaving 6 bases between the germline ends. The CDR3 runs 13 residues. Germline CDR1 SEHNR, CDR2 FQNEAQ (reference sequence). This CDR3 reads CASTQSTNEKLFF. CDR3 nucleotides: TGTGCCAGCACACAGTCAACTAATGAAAAACTGTTTTTT.

This chain connects TRBV18 to TRBJ2-1; 13 nucleotides match TRBD2. In germline, CDR1 is KGHSH, CDR2 LQKENI. V was pared by 1 base and J by 7 bases, with 7 bases of the junction left unmatched. The CDR3 consists of 17 residues. The CDR3 DNA reads as TGTGCCAGCTCACCACAAGGACTAGCGGGAGATGAGAATGAGCAGTTCTTC. This sequence encodes CASSPQGLAGDENEQFF.

The chain couples TRBV2 to TRBJ2-7, with D unresolved. This CDR3 has 10 residues. Germline V gives CDR1 SNHLY, CDR2 FYNNEI. Trimming pared 5 bases from V and 6 bases from J, leaving 5 bases between. This CDR3 reads CASSLGEQYF. The CDR3, as DNA: TGTGCCAGCAGTCTGGGCGAGCAGTACTTC.

The gene calls are TRBV13 and TRBJ2-7; TRBD2 is a possible D gene (5 bases). This CDR3 has 14 amino acids. The germline V gene has CDR1 PRHDT and CDR2 FYEKMQ (reference sequence). CDR3 in DNA: TGTGCCAGCAGTTTAGGGCTAGCTGCATACGAGCAGTACGTC. This sequence encodes CASSLGLAAYEQYV.

A few counts support this clone. The V call is TRBV7-3, the J call TRBJ1-1; D gene unclear. V lost 2 bases and J 1 base, leaving 14 bases between the germline ends. The germline V gene has CDR1 SGHTA and CDR2 FQGTGA. The CDR3 has 16 amino acids. The DNA for the CDR3 is TGTGCCAGCAGCTTACTCGACCCGGGGTCGAACACTGAAGCTTTCTTT. Translating it yields CASSLLDPGSNTEAFF.

The V call is TRBV7-2, the J call TRBJ2-3, with D tentatively TRBD2 (5 bases). CDR3 length: 13 amino acids. Trimming took off 3 bases at V and 5 bases at J, with 9 bases between the two ends. From germline, CDR1 is SGHTA and CDR2 FQGNSA. The CDR3 nucleotides read TGTGCCAGCAGCTTGGGAGATGGAGATACGCAGTATTTT. Translating it yields CASSLGDGDTQYF.

This clone is medium-sized. The V and J genes are TRBV11-3 and TRBJ1-1, with TRBD1 as a possible D gene (5 bases). The V gene's germline CDR1 is SGHNT and CDR2 YENEEA. The CDR3 is made up of 15 amino acids. Trimming stripped 0 bases from V and 0 bases from J, with 8 bases between. The CDR3 sequence: CASSLEGRMNTEAFF. CDR3 nucleotides: TGTGCCAGCAGCTTAGAGGGACGGATGAACACTGAAGCTTTCTTT.

The sample holds one count of this clone. The J gene is TRBJ2-1, the V gene TRBV2; perhaps TRBD2 as D (7 bases). The CDR3 length is 17 residues. Germline V gene lookup returns CDR1 SNHLY and CDR2 FYNNEI. V was cut by 8 bases and J by 2 bases, with 22 bases left in between. CDR3 DNA sequence: TGTGCCAGCCTCACCCTCCACAGGGAGGGGACCTACAATGAGCAGTTCTTC. Translating it yields CASLTLHREGTYNEQFF.

The chain employs TRBV4-2 and TRBJ2-5; TRBD2 is a possible D gene (5 bases). The CDR3 contains 15 residues. Germline V gene data show CDR1 as LGHNA and CDR2 as YNFKEQ. The ends were cut back, 0 bases at V and 5 bases at J, with 13 bases in the middle. The CDR3 is CASSQDGWWRETQYF. Written as DNA, the CDR3 is TGTGCCAGCAGCCAAGATGGGTGGTGGAGGGAGACCCAGTACTTC.

V is TRBV10-3 and J is TRBJ2-2, with D perhaps matching TRBD1 or TRBD2 (5 bases each). V lost 7 bases and J 6 bases, leaving 15 bases between the germline ends. The CDR3 extends over 14 amino acids. Germline V CDR1 and CDR2: ENHRY, SYGVKD. The CDR3 DNA reads as TGTGCCATCACGACGGGATGGGGCGCCGGGGAGCTGTTTTTT. Translated, it gives CAITTGWGAGELFF.

The chain is built from TRBV11-2 and TRBJ2-2; 7 nucleotides align to TRBD2. V dropped 2 bases and J dropped 4; count of bases not matched to a gene: 7. This CDR3 spans 16 amino acids. CDR1 is SGHAT, CDR2 FQNNGV, per germline. CDR3 nucleotides: TGTGCCAGCAGCTTATACCGGAGGGAGGGCACCGGGGAGCTGTTTTTT. Translating gives CASSLYRREGTGELFF.

This sequence joins TRBV11-3 and TRBJ2-7; a weak D match, TRBD2 (5 bases). V lost 5 bases, J lost 5 bases, and 16 bases lay in between. Germline V lookup: CDR1 SGHNT, CDR2 YENEEA. The CDR3 is 14 residues long. CDR3 DNA sequence: TGTGCCAGCAGCCCCTTTGAGAGGGAGAACGAGCAGTACTTC. Its translation: CASSPFERENEQYF.

V and J are TRBV7-3 and TRBJ1-1; D is ambiguous. Germline CDR1 reads SGHTA; CDR2 reads FQGTGA. This CDR3 has 13 amino acids. V was pared by 3 bases and J by 2 bases, with 7 bases between. In DNA, the CDR3 is TGTGCCAGCAGCTTTTCCCCAAACACTGAAGCTTTCTTT. It codes for CASSFSPNTEAFF.

The rearrangement joins TRBV11-3 to TRBJ2-3, with TRBD2 matching 8 bases. The J segment lost 3 bases and the V segment lost 7 bases, leaving 9 bases of the junction unmatched. Germline lookup yields CDR1 SGHNT and CDR2 YENEEA. The CDR3 totals 15 residues. In DNA, the CDR3 is TGTGCCAGCACCAACCCCCTAGCGGGTACAGATACGCAGTATTTT. Amino acid sequence: CASTNPLAGTDTQYF. The variable domain in full, with the rest retrieved from reference TRBV11-3 and TRBJ2-3, is EAGVVQSPRYKIIEKKQPVAFWCNPISGHNTLYWYLQNLGQGPELLIRYENEEAVDDSQLPKDRFSAERLKGVDSTLKIQPAELGDSAVYLCASTNPLAGTDTQYFGPGTRLTVL.